This passage covers 18 T cell receptor beta chains from one sample sequenced in a study of blood T cell repertoires in COVID-19 (dated by TCRdb to about 2020). Libraries were made using the immunoSEQ multiplex PCR assay. The immuneACCESS repertoire file appears here via TCRdb, limited to in-frame rearrangements. These files lack a portion of the clones; in checked studies, under half of the deficit traces to unresolved V genes, and the cause of the others is not known. Here the sample has 85,000 to 95,000 clones; roughly 78% occur a single time. The ten largest clones add up to around an eighth of the sample. The sequenced sample consisted of peripheral blood. The receptors were gathered from a woman of 80 years or more with acute or convalescent COVID-19.

The CDR3 DNA reads as TGTGCCAGCAGCCAAGAACGGGCTAGCGGTCTCGGGGAGCTGTTTTTT. Its translation is CASSQERASGLGELFF. The chain links TRBV3-1 (or the pseudogene TRBV3-2) to TRBJ2-2; TRBD2 matches at 7 bases. V lost 0 bases, J lost 7 bases, and 8 bases stayed unmatched. The CDR3 loop spans 16 amino acids. Germline values: CDR1 LGHDT, CDR2 YNNKEL (reference sequence).

This chain joins TRBV24-1 and TRBJ2-5, with TRBD2 as a possible D gene (7 bases). Germline CDR1 is KGHDR and CDR2 is SFDVKD. This CDR3 is built from 16 residues. The V end was cut by 6 bases, the J end by 4 bases, with 20 bases between. The CDR3 is CATSPGGGGPRETQYF. Here the CDR3 DNA reads TGTGCCACCAGTCCCGGTGGGGGGGGGCCTAGAGAGACCCAGTACTTC.

The gene calls are TRBV28 and TRBJ1-1; a possible D gene is TRBD1 (6 bases). Germline V gives CDR1 MDHEN, CDR2 SYDVKM. The CDR3 is 14 residues long. V was trimmed by 8 bases and J by 5 bases, leaving 18 bases between them. The CDR3 region has the DNA TGTGCCAGCTTCCTCGGGGGGGCGGGTACTGAAGCTTTCTTT. This sequence encodes CASFLGGAGTEAFF.

This chain connects TRBV5-1 to TRBJ2-7; 8 bases agree with TRBD1. Germline V gives CDR1 SGHRS, CDR2 YFSETQ. The CDR3 covers 15 residues. Unmatched junction bases numbered 7, after V lost 3 bases and J lost 2 bases. Here the CDR3 reads CASSSSGTGTYEQYF. CDR3 DNA sequence: TGCGCCAGCAGCTCGTCCGGGACAGGCACCTACGAGCAGTACTTC.

This chain joins TRBV6-4 and TRBJ1-6, with D tentatively TRBD1 (5 bases). In germline, CDR1 is MRHNA, CDR2 SNTAGT. Trimming shortened V by 3 bases and J by 10 bases, and 7 bases separated the two germline ends. This CDR3 has 12 amino acids. The CDR3 DNA follows: TGTGCCAGCAGTGATGGGGCGTCACCCCTCCACTTT. Protein product: CASSDGASPLHF.

This sequence joins TRBV7-2 and TRBJ1-2, with a tentative D call TRBD1 (5 bases). Germline CDR1 and CDR2: SGHTA and FQGNSA. This CDR3 contains 14 residues. The ends were cut back, 5 bases at V and 2 bases at J, with 12 bases in the middle. For the CDR3, the DNA is TGTGCCAGCAGCCAAATCGGGGGGAACTATGGCTACACCTTC. Translation gives CASSQIGGNYGYTF.

This chain connects TRBV1 to TRBJ1-2. TRBV1 is labeled a pseudogene. This CDR3 is built from 10 residues. CDR3 in amino acids: CTSILYGYTF. CDR3 DNA sequence: TGCACCAGCATTCTTTATGGCTACACCTTC.

This rearrangement joins TRBV4-3 to TRBJ1-1; D unresolved. The CDR3 runs to 16 residues. Germline CDR1 and CDR2: LGHNA and YSLEER. Trimming took off 0 bases at V and 5 bases at J, with 16 bases between the two ends. The CDR3 sequence: CASSQDLRRTGTEAFF. CDR3 bases: TGCGCCAGCAGCCAAGATCTTCGCCGGACGGGGACTGAAGCTTTCTTT.

V usage is TRBV27 and J usage is TRBJ2-5; D possibly corresponds to TRBD2 (5 bases). Germline CDR1 and CDR2: MNHEY and SMNVEV (reference sequence). V was cut by 6 bases and J by 6 bases, with 14 bases left in between. The CDR3 is 13 residues long. The chain's CDR3 is CASSPGILKTQYF. Written as DNA, the CDR3 is TGTGCCAGCAGCCCGGGGATTCTGAAGACCCAGTACTTC.

This chain joins TRBV4-1 and TRBJ1-2; 10 positions match TRBD1. Germline assignment: CDR1 MGHRA and CDR2 YSYEKL. The CDR3 runs to 16 residues. Trimming removed 4 bases from V and 3 bases from J; junction bases left unmatched: 8. The CDR3 loop reads CASSLHATGGDYGYTF. CDR3 in DNA: TGCGCCAGCAGCCTCCACGCGACAGGGGGCGACTATGGCTACACCTTC.

V is TRBV7-9 and J is TRBJ2-1; TRBD2 matches 13 bases. Trimming took 5 bases from V and 9 from J; bases not matched to a gene: 7. CDR3 length: 15 amino acids. Germline-derived CDR1 and CDR2 are SEHNR and FQNEAQ (reference sequence). CDR3 DNA: TGTGCCAGCAGCGCGTCTACTAGCGGGGGGGGTGAGCAGTTCTTC. This sequence encodes CASSASTSGGGEQFF.

This clone was seen a few times. The identical CDR3 is also encoded by other nucleotide sequences in the sample. This rearrangement joins TRBV7-2 to TRBJ1-6; 7 positions agree with TRBD1. V lost 5 bases and J lost 6; bases outside the gene matches: 1. The CDR3 is 13 amino acids. Germline-derived CDR1 and CDR2 are SGHTA and FQGNSA. CDR3 amino acids: CASSGTVNSPLHF. CDR3 sequence (DNA): TGTGCCAGCAGCGGGACAGTTAATTCACCCCTCCACTTT.

In this sample, this clone turned up many times. The chain links TRBV9 to TRBJ1-6; D possibly corresponds to TRBD1 (5 bases). From germline, CDR1 is SGDLS and CDR2 YYNGEE. Trimming shortened V by 0 bases and J by 9 bases, and 13 bases separated the two germline ends. This CDR3 region has 15 residues. CDR3 in amino acids: CASSVAAGPGSPLHF. The CDR3, as DNA: TGTGCCAGCAGCGTAGCGGCAGGGCCTGGTTCACCCCTCCACTTT.

V is TRBV30 and J is TRBJ1-1, with 7 bases matching TRBD1. CDR3 length: 15 amino acids. The germline V gene encodes CDR1 GTSNPN and CDR2 SVGIG (reference sequence). Trimming at V came to 1 base and at J to 5 bases, leaving 10 bases not matched to a gene. CDR3 nucleotide sequence: TGTGCCTGGAGTGGCCCTCTGGGCAGGGGGACTGAAGCTTTCTTT. It is translated as CAWSGPLGRGTEAFF.

This sequence joins TRBV5-4 and TRBJ1-1, with 8 bases fitting TRBD1. Per the germline V gene, CDR1 is SGHNT and CDR2 is YYREEE (reference sequence). V lost 4 bases to trimming and J lost 5 bases; unmatched junction nucleotides: 7. The CDR3 spans 14 residues. This CDR3 reads CASSGKTGETEAFF. In DNA form, the CDR3 reads TGTGCCAGCAGCGGGAAGACAGGGGAAACTGAAGCTTTCTTT. Full variable domain (outside the CDR3, taken from reference TRBV5-4 and TRBJ1-1): ETGVTQSPTHLIKTRGQQVTLRCSSQSGHNTVSWYQQALGQGPQFIFQYYREEENGRGNFPPRFSGLQFPNYSSELNVNALELDDSALYLCASSGKTGETEAFFGQGTRLTVV.

This clone was observed a handful of times. The chain joins TRBV5-1 to TRBJ2-1; 9 nucleotides line up with TRBD1. The CDR3 length is 16 residues. Unmatched junction bases numbered 8, after V lost 0 bases and J lost 7 bases. The germline V gene encodes CDR1 SGHRS and CDR2 YFSETQ. CDR3 sequence (DNA): TGCGCCAGCAGCTTGGGGCCACAGGGGGCGGGTAATGAGCAGTTCTTC. This gives the protein CASSLGPQGAGNEQFF.

This chain joins TRBV5-8 and TRBJ2-4, with no clear D. There are 14 residues in the CDR3. Trimming pared 4 bases from V and 0 bases from J, leaving 8 bases between. Germline CDR1 reads SGHTS; CDR2 reads YDEGEE. The DNA of the CDR3 is TGTGCCAGCAGCCCCAATGTAGCCAAAAACATTCAGTACTTC. It translates to CASSPNVAKNIQYF.

This clone was picked up one time. The V and J genes are TRBV10-1 and TRBJ1-1; no definite D call. V shed 3 bases and J shed 3 bases, with 11 bases lying between them. This CDR3 has 14 residues. The germline V gene encodes CDR1 WNHNN and CDR2 SYGVQD (reference sequence). The CDR3 sequence: CASSDGLRYTEAFF. Written as DNA, the CDR3 is TGCGCCAGCAGTGATGGGTTGAGGTACACTGAAGCTTTCTTT.